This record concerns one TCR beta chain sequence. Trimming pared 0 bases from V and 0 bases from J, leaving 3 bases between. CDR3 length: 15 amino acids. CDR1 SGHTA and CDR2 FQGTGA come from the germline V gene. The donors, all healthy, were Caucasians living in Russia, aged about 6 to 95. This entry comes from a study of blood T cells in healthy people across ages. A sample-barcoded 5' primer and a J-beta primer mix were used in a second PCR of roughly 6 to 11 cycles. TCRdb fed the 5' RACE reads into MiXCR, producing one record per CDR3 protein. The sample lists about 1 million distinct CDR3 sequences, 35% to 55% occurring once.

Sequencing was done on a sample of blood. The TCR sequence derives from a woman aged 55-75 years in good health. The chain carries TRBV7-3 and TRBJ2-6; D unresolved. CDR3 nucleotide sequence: TGTGCCAGCAGCTTAACGGTCTCTGGGGCCAACGTCCTGACTTTC. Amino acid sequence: CASSLTVSGANVLTF.